This is a list of T cell receptor beta chains from one sample in a study of cytomegalovirus exposure and HLA in healthy donors. Clones were read by immunoSEQ multiplex PCR, and TCRdb kept only the in-frame ones, dropping some. The sample records fewer than 85,000 clones, 70% to 90% being singletons. Sequencing was done on a sample of PBMCs. The receptor set was obtained from a young woman in good health and CMV-seropositive. Each CDR3 is given with its conserved first and last residue. A D gene is named only where the DNA matches it firmly. Clone size is given for some rows only: seen once, a few or many times, or a class if the clone is expanded.

size: -
V: TRBV29-1
J: TRBJ1-2
D: TRBD1
CDR3: CSVETQGAGGGYTF
DNA: TGCAGCGTTGAAACTCAGGGGGCGGGGGGGGGCTACACCTTC

size: -
V: TRBV19
J: TRBJ2-1
D: -
CDR3: CATFAPQRDEQFF
DNA: TGTGCCACCTTCGCTCCCCAACGCGATGAGCAGTTCTTC

size: -
V: TRBV18
J: TRBJ2-1
D: -
CDR3: CASSPPTGSSYNEQFF
DNA: TGTGCCAGCTCACCACCAACAGGGAGCTCCTACAATGAGCAGTTCTTC

size: -
V: TRBV11-2
J: TRBJ2-2
D: TRBD2
CDR3: CASSSSGTNTGELFF
DNA: TGTGCCAGCAGCTCTAGCGGGACTAACACCGGGGAGCTGTTTTTT

size: -
V: TRBV18
J: TRBJ1-2
D: TRBD1
CDR3: CASSRDLQGAYGYTF
DNA: TGTGCCAGCTCACGAGATCTACAGGGGGCTTACGGCTACACCTTC

size: once
V: TRBV29-1
J: TRBJ2-1
D: -
CDR3: CSVTESSYNEQFF
DNA: TGCAGCGTTACAGAGAGCTCCTACAATGAGCAGTTCTTC

size: -
V: TRBV5-3
J: TRBJ1-1
D: TRBD1
CDR3: CARSLDRAVLGYTEAFF
DNA: TGTGCCAGAAGCCTGGACAGGGCGGTGTTAGGGTACACTGAAGCTTTCTTT

size: -
V: TRBV6-4
J: TRBJ2-7
D: -
CDR3: CASSPPGESLYEQYF
DNA: TGTGCCAGCAGTCCCCCGGGGGAAAGCCTCTACGAGCAGTACTTC

size: -
V: TRBV7-8
J: TRBJ2-1
D: TRBD2
CDR3: CASSSDKTSASYNEQFF
DNA: TGTGCCAGCAGCTCCGATAAGACTAGCGCCTCCTACAATGAGCAGTTCTTC

size: -
V: TRBV27
J: TRBJ2-3
D: -
CDR3: CASKAWVGSRDTDTQYF
DNA: TGTGCCAGCAAGGCATGGGTAGGGTCGCGGGACACAGATACGCAGTATTTT

size: -
V: TRBV6-1
J: TRBJ2-5
D: TRBD1
CDR3: CASSEQTGAQETQYF
DNA: TGTGCCAGCAGTGAACAGACAGGGGCACAAGAGACCCAGTACTTC

size: -
V: TRBV6-6
J: TRBJ1-2
D: -
CDR3: CASSYSDRSNYGYTF
DNA: TGTGCCAGCAGTTACTCTGACAGGTCTAACTATGGCTACACCTTC

size: once
V: TRBV29-1
J: TRBJ1-2
D: TRBD1
CDR3: CSVDVEQGAANYGYTF
DNA: TGCAGCGTTGACGTAGAACAGGGGGCGGCTAACTATGGCTACACCTTC

size: -
V: TRBV4-3
J: TRBJ2-5
D: TRBD2
CDR3: CASSPTSGGPETQYF
DNA: TGCGCCAGCAGCCCTACTAGCGGGGGGCCGGAGACCCAGTACTTC

size: -
V: TRBV4-3
J: TRBJ2-5
D: TRBD1
CDR3: CASSPILGTVGGETQYF
DNA: TGCGCCAGCAGCCCAATCCTTGGGACAGTAGGAGGAGAGACCCAGTACTTC

size: -
V: TRBV10-3
J: TRBJ2-1
D: TRBD2
CDR3: CAIGPGGRSNEQFF
DNA: TGTGCCATCGGGCCCGGGGGGAGGTCCAATGAGCAGTTCTTC

size: few
V: TRBV6-1
J: TRBJ2-7
D: TRBD1
CDR3: CASSRDSNEQYF
DNA: TGTGCCAGCAGCCGGGACAGTAACGAGCAGTACTTC

size: -
V: TRBV4-1
J: TRBJ2-7
D: TRBD2
CDR3: CASSLKGLAGGYEQYF
DNA: TGCGCCAGCAGCCTAAAAGGACTAGCGGGGGGGTACGAGCAGTACTTC

size: -
V: TRBV5-5
J: TRBJ1-1
D: TRBD1
CDR3: CASSSGQGWTEAFF
DNA: TGTGCCAGCAGCTCCGGACAGGGATGGACTGAAGCTTTCTTT

size: -
V: TRBV6-4
J: TRBJ1-2
D: TRBD1
CDR3: CASSDSGTGISYGYTF
DNA: TGTGCCAGCAGTGACTCGGGGACAGGGATTTCCTATGGCTACACCTTC

size: -
V: TRBV19
J: TRBJ1-2
D: -
CDR3: CASSFAGGNYGYTF
DNA: TGTGCCAGTAGTTTCGCGGGGGGAAACTATGGCTACACCTTC

size: -
V: TRBV29-1
J: TRBJ2-5
D: TRBD2
CDR3: CSVPSGGRFQETQYF
DNA: TGCAGCGTCCCCAGCGGGGGGCGATTCCAAGAGACCCAGTACTTC

size: -
V: TRBV21-1
J: TRBJ2-6
D: -
CDR3: CASSKYNGPRLSSGANVLTF
DNA: TGTGCCAGCAGCAAATACAATGGGCCGCGCCTAAGCTCTGGGGCCAACGTCCTGACTTTC

size: -
V: TRBV7-9
J: TRBJ2-2
D: TRBD1
CDR3: CASSSGTANTGELFF
DNA: TGTGCCAGCAGCTCCGGGACAGCGAACACCGGGGAGCTGTTTTTT

size: -
V: TRBV9
J: TRBJ2-2
D: TRBD2
CDR3: CASSVTLAGEAGELFF
DNA: TGTGCCAGCAGTGTCACACTAGCGGGAGAAGCCGGGGAGCTGTTTTTT

size: -
V: TRBV19
J: TRBJ2-4
D: -
CDR3: CASSQGNIQYF
DNA: TGTGCCAGTTCGCAGGGTAACATTCAGTACTTC

size: -
V: TRBV4-3
J: TRBJ2-1
D: -
CDR3: CASSQVLQGSYNEQFF
DNA: TGCGCCAGCAGCCAAGTATTGCAGGGGTCCTACAATGAGCAGTTCTTC

size: -
V: TRBV5-4
J: TRBJ2-1
D: TRBD2
CDR3: CASSPTSGGDNEQFF
DNA: TGTGCCAGCAGCCCGACTAGCGGGGGGGACAATGAGCAGTTCTTC

size: -
V: TRBV29-1
J: TRBJ2-1
D: -
CDR3: CSVEVPGTPAYNEQFF
DNA: TGCAGCGTTGAGGTTCCCGGGACACCCGCATACAATGAGCAGTTCTTC

size: -
V: TRBV7-9
J: TRBJ1-4
D: -
CDR3: CASSFGGHRNEKLFF
DNA: TGTGCCAGCAGCTTTGGTGGACACCGAAATGAAAAACTGTTTTTT

size: -
V: TRBV7-2
J: TRBJ1-2
D: -
CDR3: CASSLIGAPYGYTF
DNA: TGTGCCAGCAGCTTAATCGGAGCTCCCTATGGCTACACCTTC

size: -
V: TRBV28
J: TRBJ2-1
D: TRBD2
CDR3: CASSETLAGSYNEQFF
DNA: TGTGCCAGCAGTGAAACACTAGCGGGATCCTACAATGAGCAGTTCTTC

size: -
V: TRBV4-1
J: TRBJ1-2
D: TRBD1
CDR3: CASSRRTGTDGYTF
DNA: TGCGCCAGCAGCCGACGGACAGGCACGGATGGCTACACCTTC

size: -
V: TRBV2
J: TRBJ2-7
D: TRBD1
CDR3: CASRWDRDSYEQYF
DNA: TGTGCCAGCAGGTGGGACAGGGACTCCTACGAGCAGTACTTC

size: -
V: TRBV7-9
J: TRBJ2-1
D: TRBD1
CDR3: CASSLDRLRDRDLEQFF
DNA: TGTGCCAGCAGCTTAGATAGACTCAGAGACAGGGACCTTGAGCAGTTCTTC

size: -
V: TRBV30
J: TRBJ2-1
D: -
CDR3: CAWSVQSAHNEQFF
DNA: TGTGCCTGGAGTGTACAGTCGGCTCACAATGAGCAGTTCTTC

size: once
V: TRBV2
J: TRBJ2-7
D: -
CDR3: CASRVEGGSSYEQYF
DNA: TGTGCCAGCAGGGTAGAGGGGGGGAGCTCCTACGAGCAGTACTTC

size: -
V: TRBV11-3
J: TRBJ1-5
D: -
CDR3: CASSLYGYDNSNQPQHF
DNA: TGTGCCAGCAGCCTCTACGGATACGACAATAGCAATCAGCCCCAGCATTTT

size: -
V: TRBV11-1
J: TRBJ1-2
D: -
CDR3: CASTMGSQANYGYTF
DNA: TGTGCCAGCACTATGGGGAGTCAAGCTAACTATGGCTACACCTTC

size: -
V: TRBV19
J: TRBJ1-2
D: -
CDR3: CASSYNSNYGYTF
DNA: TGTGCCAGTAGCTACAATAGCAACTATGGCTACACCTTC

size: few
V: TRBV18
J: TRBJ2-7
D: TRBD2
CDR3: CASSPGLTNYEQYF
DNA: TGTGCCAGCTCACCGGGACTAACAAACTACGAGCAGTACTTC

size: -
V: TRBV7-8
J: TRBJ2-3
D: -
CDR3: CASSPSGGQLTDTQYF
DNA: TGTGCCAGCAGCCCCTCCGGGGGACAGCTCACAGATACGCAGTATTTT

size: -
V: TRBV6-1
J: TRBJ1-2
D: TRBD1
CDR3: CASSSYRGNYGYTF
DNA: TGTGCCAGCAGTTCCTACAGGGGAAACTATGGCTACACCTTC

size: -
V: TRBV2
J: TRBJ1-2
D: -
CDR3: CASSEGPGYGYTF
DNA: TGTGCCAGCAGTGAAGGTCCAGGCTATGGCTACACCTTC

size: -
V: TRBV6-6
J: TRBJ1-1
D: -
CDR3: CASSIRVVRTEAFF
DNA: TGTGCCAGCAGCATCAGGGTGGTAAGGACTGAAGCTTTCTTT

size: -
V: TRBV11-3
J: TRBJ2-1
D: -
CDR3: CASSLEGQAYNEQFF
DNA: TGTGCCAGCAGCTTAGAGGGACAAGCGTACAATGAGCAGTTCTTC

size: once
V: TRBV13
J: TRBJ2-6
D: TRBD1
CDR3: CASSSTGGSGSGANVLTF
DNA: TGTGCCAGCAGCTCGACAGGGGGCTCAGGATCTGGGGCCAACGTCCTGACTTTC

size: -
V: TRBV10-1
J: TRBJ2-3
D: -
CDR3: CASSEWRGGGTDTQYF
DNA: TGCGCCAGCAGTGAATGGAGAGGGGGGGGTACAGATACGCAGTATTTT